This T cell receptor beta chain appears in the sequencing data of a study of blood T cells in healthy people across ages. The CDR3 runs 16 residues. The germline gives CDR1 SGHTA, CDR2 FQGNSA. V was clipped by 1 base and J by 0 bases, with 9 bases between them. Notes on the study in general: The study regarded diversity estimates from one million T cells as underestimates. Correlation between TCR beta diversity and naive T cell percentage was strong. Any conclusive comparison of naive versus antigen-experienced cells was prevented by using unsorted PBMCs.

The second PCR ran roughly 6 to 11 cycles with a sample-barcoded 5' primer and J-beta primers. Each cDNA molecule carried a tag from a template-switch adaptor that contained 12 random nucleotides. TCRdb passed the 5' RACE reads through MiXCR, listing each CDR3 protein once. The data hold about 1.5 million distinct CDR3 sequences, with roughly 43% observed a single time. About this clonotype: What it binds is not known.

The rearrangement joins TRBV7-2 to TRBJ2-2; D is unresolved. The origin of this receptor is a woman under 30 in good health. The material sequenced was blood. The CDR3 spells CASSLVSGSNTGELFF. In nucleotides, the CDR3 is TGTGCCAGCAGCTTAGTTTCTGGCTCGAACACCGGGGAGCTGTTTTTT. Filled out from reference TRBV7-2 and TRBJ2-2, the complete variable domain reads GAGVSQSPSNKVTEKGKDVELRCDPISGHTALYWYRQSLGQGLEFLIYFQGNSAPDKSGLPSDRFSAERTGGSVSTLTIQRTQQEDSAVYLCASSLVSGSNTGELFFGEGSRLTVL.